This TCR beta chain was captured by sequencing in a study of T cells after yellow fever vaccination. Broader study findings: High-abundance clonotypes from the bulk population could contaminate FACS-sorted repertoires. Compared with primary, the secondary response was weaker and peaked at day 5, not 15.

This clonotype has a count of ten or more. Its specificity is not known. TCRdb re-called the 5' RACE reads through MiXCR, storing one row per CDR3 protein. The sample includes some 400,000 distinct CDR3 sequences, roughly a sixth of them seen just once. Between the trimmed V and J ends, which lost 0 bases and 2 bases, there was a span of 8 bases. Germline values: CDR1 WSHSY, CDR2 SAAADI. The CDR3 has 14 amino acids. Material: PBMCs, obtained before the yellow fever booster vaccination. The sequence was collected from a man in his late teens or twenties who received the YFV17D yellow fever vaccine. The chain has TRBV10-2 and TRBJ2-7; a weak D match, TRBD1 (5 bases). CDR3 sequence: CASSESWGPYEQYF. CDR3 bases: TGCGCCAGCAGTGAGTCGTGGGGCCCCTACGAGCAGTACTTC.